This T cell receptor beta chain was sequenced in a study of PD-L1 blockade in urothelial cancer. Across the study: Samples came from 3 weeks, at the second dose, and 6 weeks into treatment. Blood gave a median around 150,000 T cells.

V was clipped by 4 bases and J by 1 base, with 17 bases between them. Germline CDR1 is SGHDT and CDR2 is YYEEEE. The CDR3 sequence is 16 residues long. Clones were read by immunoSEQ multiplex PCR, and TCRdb kept only the in-frame ones, dropping some. Counted here are roughly 45,000 clones, 82% occurring once; the ten biggest clones make up roughly an eighth. Time point reported: peripheral blood 6 weeks after treatment start. The patients had locally advanced or metastatic urothelial carcinoma. All patients handed over anywhere from 1 to 8 samples, pretreatment and on-treatment. The receptor was isolated from a man aged 55-75 years with urothelial cancer. The J gene is TRBJ1-1, the V gene TRBV5-6; perhaps TRBD1 as D (5 bases). The sample consisted of PBMCs, taken around atezolizumab (anti-PD-L1) treatment. CDR3 sequence reads: CASSLLGGGANTEAFF. Written as DNA, the CDR3 is TGTGCCAGCAGCCTTCTTGGGGGGGGTGCGAACACTGAAGCTTTCTTT. Full variable domain (outside the CDR3, taken from reference TRBV5-6 and TRBJ1-1): DAGVTQSPTHLIKTRGQQVTLRCSPKSGHDTVSWYQQALGQGPQFIFQYYEEEERQRGNFPDRFSGHQFPNYSSELNVNALLLGDSALYLCASSLLGGGANTEAFFGQGTRLTVV.